This T cell receptor (beta chain) was profiled in a study of cytotoxic CD8 clonotypes in ibrutinib-treated CLL. Study summary: Mean per-sample yields comprised roughly 280,000 productive templates and 85,000 to 95,000 productive rearrangements. Study-level results: The clonality rise at ibrutinib response reflected private clonotype expansion. The study sampled sustained-remission and progressing patients at different times.

This table comes from immunoSEQ multiplex PCR, and its TCRdb copy is limited to in-frame clones, with some not included. The sample consists of approximately 12,000 clones, 62% of them appearing once. A note on this clone: Its antigen is undetermined.

From germline, CDR1 is DFQATT and CDR2 SNEGSKA (reference sequence). V lost 5 bases and J lost 9, with 4 bases in between. CDR3 length: 8 residues. This receptor was obtained from a human donor with chronic lymphocytic leukemia. V gene TRBV20-1 combines with J gene TRBJ1-1; D call uncertain. The sequencing here drew on PBMCs, taken before ibrutinib treatment. The CDR3 region has the DNA TGCAGTGCTGGGAAAGCTTTCTTT. The encoded protein is CSAGKAFF.